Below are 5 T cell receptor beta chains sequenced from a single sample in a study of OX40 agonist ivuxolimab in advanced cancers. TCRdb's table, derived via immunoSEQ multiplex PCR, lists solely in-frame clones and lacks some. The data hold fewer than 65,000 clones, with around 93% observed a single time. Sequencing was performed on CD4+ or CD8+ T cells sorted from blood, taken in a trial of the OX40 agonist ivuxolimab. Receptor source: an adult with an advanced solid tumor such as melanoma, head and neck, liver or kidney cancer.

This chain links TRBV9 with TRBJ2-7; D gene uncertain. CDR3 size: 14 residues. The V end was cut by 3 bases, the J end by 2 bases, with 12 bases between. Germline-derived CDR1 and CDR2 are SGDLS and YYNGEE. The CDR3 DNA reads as TGTGCCAGCAGCGCCAGGCTCCAACCCTACGAGCAGTACTTC. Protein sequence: CASSARLQPYEQYF. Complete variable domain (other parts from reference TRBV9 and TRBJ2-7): DSGVTQTPKHLITATGQRVTLRCSPRSGDLSVYWYQQSLDQGLQFLIQYYNGEERAKGNILERFSAQQFPDLHSELNLSSLELGDSALYFCASSARLQPYEQYFGPGTRLTVT.

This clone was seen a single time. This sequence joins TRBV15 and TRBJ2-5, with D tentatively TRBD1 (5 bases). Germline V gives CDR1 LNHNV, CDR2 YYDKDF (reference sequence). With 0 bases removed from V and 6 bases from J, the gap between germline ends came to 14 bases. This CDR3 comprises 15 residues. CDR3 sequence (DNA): TGTGCCACCAGCAGAGAACCTCAGGGTATACAGACCCAGTACTTC. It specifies CATSREPQGIQTQYF.

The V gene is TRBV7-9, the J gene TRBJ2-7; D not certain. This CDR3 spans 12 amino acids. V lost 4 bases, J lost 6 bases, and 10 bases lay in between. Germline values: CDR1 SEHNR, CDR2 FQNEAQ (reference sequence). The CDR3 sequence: CASSSSQPEQYF. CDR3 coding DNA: TGTGCCAGCAGCTCCTCGCAACCCGAGCAGTACTTC.

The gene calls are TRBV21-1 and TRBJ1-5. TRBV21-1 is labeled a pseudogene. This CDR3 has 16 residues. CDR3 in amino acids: CASSKYREGDNQPQHF. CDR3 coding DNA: TGTGCCAGCAGCAAATATCGGGAAGGGGACAATCAGCCCCAGCATTTT.

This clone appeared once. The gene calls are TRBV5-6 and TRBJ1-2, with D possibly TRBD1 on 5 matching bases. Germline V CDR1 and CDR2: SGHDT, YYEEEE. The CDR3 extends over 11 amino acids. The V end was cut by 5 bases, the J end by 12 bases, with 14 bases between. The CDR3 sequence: CASRYGGIDTF. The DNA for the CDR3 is TGTGCCAGCAGATATGGGGGGATAGACACCTTC.